This T cell receptor beta chain originates from a study of CD8+ T cells in alopecia areata. At the level of the study: Treated patients were scored for severity by percent of scalp affected. Study-wide results and caveats: Because one nonresponder was included, the link of baseline CD8+ expansion to response is considered uncertain. In scalp and blood during tofacitinib, many expanded lesional clones persisted.

Treatment defined: oral pan-JAK inhibitor, 5-10 mg twice daily. A FACSAria was used to sort CD4+ and CD8+ T cells. These cells came from PBMCs. Of note for this clone: The antigen is undetermined.

The ends were cut back, 0 bases at V and 4 bases at J, with 15 bases in the middle. The CDR3 extends over 15 amino acids. Germline CDR1 is GTSNPN and CDR2 is SVGIG (reference sequence). Reverse transcription of extracted RNA yielded cDNA, which provided the sequencing template. Here immunoSEQ multiplex PCR was the method, and the copy in TCRdb shows in-frame clones only, minus some. This table holds roughly 200,000 clones, 55% to 70% found once. The TCR sequence derives from a human donor with alopecia areata. This chain links TRBV30 with TRBJ1-1; D possibly corresponds to TRBD1 (5 bases). The sample in question was CD4+ T cells sorted from blood, obtained at week 4, from a patient treated with tofacitinib. Here the CDR3 DNA reads TGTGCCTGGAGTGTGGGTTTTGGGGGTGGCACTGAAGCTTTCTTT. Amino acids: CAWSVGFGGGTEAFF.